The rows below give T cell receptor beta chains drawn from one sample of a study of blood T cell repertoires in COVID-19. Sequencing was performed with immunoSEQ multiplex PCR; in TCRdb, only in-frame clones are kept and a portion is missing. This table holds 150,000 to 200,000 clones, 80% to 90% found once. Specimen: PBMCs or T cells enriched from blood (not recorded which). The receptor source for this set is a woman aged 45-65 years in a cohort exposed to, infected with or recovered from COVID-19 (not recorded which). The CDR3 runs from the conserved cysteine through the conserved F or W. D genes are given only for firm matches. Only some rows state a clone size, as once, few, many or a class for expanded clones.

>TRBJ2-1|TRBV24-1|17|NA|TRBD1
TGTGCCACCAGTGACCCCGACCGGGACAGGGCGTACAATGAGCAGTTCTTC
CATSDPDRDRAYNEQFF
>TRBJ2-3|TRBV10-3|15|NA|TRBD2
TGTGCCATCAGATTAGCGGGGGGGAGCACAGATACGCAGTATTTT
CAIRLAGGSTDTQYF
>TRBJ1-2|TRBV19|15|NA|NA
TGTGCCAGTAGTAATCTACAGGGAAGAAATTATGGCTACACCTTC
CASSNLQGRNYGYTF
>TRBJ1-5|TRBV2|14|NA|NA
TGTGCCAGCACCCCGGACAGTAGCAATCAGCCCCAGCATTTT
CASTPDSSNQPQHF
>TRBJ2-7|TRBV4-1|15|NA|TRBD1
TGCGCCAGCAGCCAAGTAGGGGGCTGGTCCTACGAGCAGTACTTC
CASSQVGGWSYEQYF
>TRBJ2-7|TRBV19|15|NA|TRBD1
TGTGCCAGTAGTAAGTCCCGGGACAGGGGCTACGAGCAGTACTTC
CASSKSRDRGYEQYF
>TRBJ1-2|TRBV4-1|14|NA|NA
TGCGCCAGCAGCGAGACGGGGGGTGGATATGGCTACACCTTC
CASSETGGGYGYTF
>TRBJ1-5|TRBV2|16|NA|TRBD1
TGTGCCAGCAGTACCTCGACAGGGCCGAACAATCAGCCCCAGCATTTT
CASSTSTGPNNQPQHF
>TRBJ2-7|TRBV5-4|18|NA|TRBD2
TGTGCCAGCAGCTTGTTCCTTGGTCCTAGCGGGGGGGCCCGCGAGCAGTACTTC
CASSLFLGPSGGAREQYF
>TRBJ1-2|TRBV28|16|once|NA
TGTGCCAGCAGTTTAGACAGGCCCAGTTTTAACTATGGCTACACCTTC
CASSLDRPSFNYGYTF
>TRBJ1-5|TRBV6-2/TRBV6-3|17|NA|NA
TGTGCCAGCAGTTACAAGAACCCGCGGGATAGCAATCAGCCCCAGCATTTT
CASSYKNPRDSNQPQHF
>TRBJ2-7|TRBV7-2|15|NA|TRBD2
TGTGCCAGCACCTCCGGGGGGGGGAACTCCTACGAGCAGTACTTC
CASTSGGGNSYEQYF
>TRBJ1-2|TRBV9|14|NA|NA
TGTGCCAGCAGCGTACTCAGATCTGACTATGGCTACACCTTC
CASSVLRSDYGYTF
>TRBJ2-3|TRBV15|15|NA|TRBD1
TGTGCCACCAGCAGAGATATAGGGGGCGCAGATACGCAGTATTTT
CATSRDIGGADTQYF
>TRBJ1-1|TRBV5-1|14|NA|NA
TGCGCCAGCAGCTTGGACAGCCGCCTTTATGAAGCTTTCTTT
CASSLDSRLYEAFF
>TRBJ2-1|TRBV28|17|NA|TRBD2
TGTGCCAGCAGTTCGAGACTAGCGGAGGTTGGTTACAATGAGCAGTTCTTC
CASSSRLAEVGYNEQFF
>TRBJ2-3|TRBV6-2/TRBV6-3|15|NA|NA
TGTGCCAGCAGTTATGGTGGACTGGTGACAGATACGCAGTATTTT
CASSYGGLVTDTQYF
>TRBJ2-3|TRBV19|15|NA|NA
TGTGCCAGTAGTATTCGCGTCAGGGCCGCAGATACGCAGTATTTT
CASSIRVRAADTQYF
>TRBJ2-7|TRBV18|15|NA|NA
TGTGCCAGCTCACCACCATCTCAGGGTGAGCACGAGCAGTACTTC
CASSPPSQGEHEQYF
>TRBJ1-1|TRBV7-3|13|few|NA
TGTGCCAGCAGCTTAACTGCGGCGACTGAAGCTTTCTTT
CASSLTAATEAFF
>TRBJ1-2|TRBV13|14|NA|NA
TGTGCCAGCAGCTTAGAGGGGGTTAACTATGGCTACACCTTC
CASSLEGVNYGYTF
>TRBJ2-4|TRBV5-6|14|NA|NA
TGTGCCAGCAGCTTGCCTCGGGATACCAACATTCAGTACTTC
CASSLPRDTNIQYF
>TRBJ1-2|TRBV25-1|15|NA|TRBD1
TGTGCCAGCAGTGAAAGACAGGGCGAGAACTATGGCTACACCTTC
CASSERQGENYGYTF
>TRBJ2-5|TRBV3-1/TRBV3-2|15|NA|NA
TGTGCCAGCAGCCGCACTGACAGGATTGAAGAGACCCAGTACTTC
CASSRTDRIEETQYF
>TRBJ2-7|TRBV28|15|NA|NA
TGTGCCATCTCACTTACCGGGACTTCATACTACGAGCAGTACTTC
CAISLTGTSYYEQYF
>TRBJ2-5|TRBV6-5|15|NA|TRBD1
TGTGCCAGCAGATCGGACAGGGGTCTACAAGAGACCCAGTACTTC
CASRSDRGLQETQYF
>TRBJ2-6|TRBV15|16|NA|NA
TGTGCCACCAGCAGGCCGGGACTGTCTGGGGCCAACGTCCTGACTTTC
CATSRPGLSGANVLTF
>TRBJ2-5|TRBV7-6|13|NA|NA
TGTGCCAGCAGCGCCAGTCCCCAAGAGACCCAGTACTTC
CASSASPQETQYF
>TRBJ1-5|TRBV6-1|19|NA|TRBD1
TGTGCCAGCAGTGGAGGGGGGGACAGGGGGGTTCGTAGCAATCAGCCCCAGCATTTT
CASSGGGDRGVRSNQPQHF
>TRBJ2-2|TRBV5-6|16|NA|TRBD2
TGTGCCAGCAGCCATCTCGGAGGGAGGGCCAGCGGGGAGCTGTTTTTT
CASSHLGGRASGELFF
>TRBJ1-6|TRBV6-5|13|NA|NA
TGTGCCAGCACGGTCTCCTATAATTCACCCCTCCACTTT
CASTVSYNSPLHF
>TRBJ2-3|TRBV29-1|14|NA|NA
TGCAGCGTTGAGCCTTCCCTAGGCACAGATACGCAGTATTTT
CSVEPSLGTDTQYF
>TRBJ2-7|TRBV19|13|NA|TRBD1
TGTGCCAGTGGGACAGGGGTTTTAGGCGAGCAGTACTTC
CASGTGVLGEQYF
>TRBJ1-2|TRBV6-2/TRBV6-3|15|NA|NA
TGTGCCAGCAGTTACGAGGAGGTGATGTTCTATGGCTACACCTTC
CASSYEEVMFYGYTF
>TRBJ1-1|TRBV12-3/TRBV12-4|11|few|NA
TGTGCCAGCATCTCAACAGGAGAAGCTTTCTTT
CASISTGEAFF
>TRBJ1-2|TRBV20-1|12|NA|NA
TGCAGTGCTAGTGTTCGGGGAAATAGCTACACCTTC
CSASVRGNSYTF
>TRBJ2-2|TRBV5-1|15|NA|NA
TGCGCCAGCAGCCTTTTGGAGGTTTTGGCCGGGGAGCTGTTTTTT
CASSLLEVLAGELFF
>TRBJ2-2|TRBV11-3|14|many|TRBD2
TGTGCCAGCAGCTTACAGGGAGGGACCGGGGAGCTGTTTTTT
CASSLQGGTGELFF
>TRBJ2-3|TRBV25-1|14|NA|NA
TGTGCCAGCAGTGACGGTCCAAGAACAGATACGCAGTATTTT
CASSDGPRTDTQYF
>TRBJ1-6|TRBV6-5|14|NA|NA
TGTGCCAGCATGGGGCAGGGGCTCCTTGCACCCCTCCACTTT
CASMGQGLLAPLHF